The T cell receptor (beta chain) under discussion was sequenced for a study of PD-L1 blockade in urothelial cancer. Study background: Bladder-origin urothelial cancer in males described about 85% of the roughly 29 patients. Counts from blood samples showed a median of about 150,000 T cells.

The CDR3 loop spans 14 amino acids. The germline CDR1 and CDR2 sequences are MNHEY and SVGAGI. Trimming took off 4 bases at V and 3 bases at J, with 10 bases between the two ends. Method: immunoSEQ multiplex PCR; TCRdb's copy keeps in-frame clones and lacks some. There are 17,000 or so clones in the sample; around 87% occur only once, and about 6.1% lies in the top ten. Sample contribution per patient ranged from 1 to 8, covering pretreatment and on-treatment. The V call is TRBV6-5, the J call TRBJ1-3; D unclear. This receptor was taken from a middle-aged man with urothelial cancer. The sequencing here drew on PBMCs, taken around atezolizumab (anti-PD-L1) treatment. The CDR3 DNA follows: TGTGCCAGCAGTTCCGGGGTTGGTGGAAACACCATATATTTT. The encoded protein is CASSSGVGGNTIYF.